This T cell receptor beta chain was obtained from a study of blood T cell repertoires in COVID-19. In the study overall: From T cells, B-cell-depleted T cells, or PBMCs came the material, which was cDNA or gDNA.

Deletions cut 6 bases from V and 7 bases from J, with 9 bases between. This CDR3 has 11 amino acids. This clone was counted once. During active infection, Seattle patients enrolled and were then monitored through disease. Per the original data handling: It was from reference gene primer amplification that nucleated cell counts were estimated. This table comes from immunoSEQ multiplex PCR, and its TCRdb copy is limited to in-frame clones, with some not included. D and trimming were read from the DNA, whereas the V and J calls and clone size are those reported in that table. In the table there are over 50,000 clones, approximately 72% of which are singletons.

The rearrangement joins TRBV12-3 or TRBV12-4 to TRBJ2-5; no clear D gene. Sequencing input: peripheral blood. The source of this sequence is a woman between 65 and 79 years old with COVID-19, enrolled during active disease. CDR3 amino acids: CASRGWATQYF. The CDR3 region has the DNA TGTGCCAGCAGAGGATGGGCGACCCAGTACTTC.